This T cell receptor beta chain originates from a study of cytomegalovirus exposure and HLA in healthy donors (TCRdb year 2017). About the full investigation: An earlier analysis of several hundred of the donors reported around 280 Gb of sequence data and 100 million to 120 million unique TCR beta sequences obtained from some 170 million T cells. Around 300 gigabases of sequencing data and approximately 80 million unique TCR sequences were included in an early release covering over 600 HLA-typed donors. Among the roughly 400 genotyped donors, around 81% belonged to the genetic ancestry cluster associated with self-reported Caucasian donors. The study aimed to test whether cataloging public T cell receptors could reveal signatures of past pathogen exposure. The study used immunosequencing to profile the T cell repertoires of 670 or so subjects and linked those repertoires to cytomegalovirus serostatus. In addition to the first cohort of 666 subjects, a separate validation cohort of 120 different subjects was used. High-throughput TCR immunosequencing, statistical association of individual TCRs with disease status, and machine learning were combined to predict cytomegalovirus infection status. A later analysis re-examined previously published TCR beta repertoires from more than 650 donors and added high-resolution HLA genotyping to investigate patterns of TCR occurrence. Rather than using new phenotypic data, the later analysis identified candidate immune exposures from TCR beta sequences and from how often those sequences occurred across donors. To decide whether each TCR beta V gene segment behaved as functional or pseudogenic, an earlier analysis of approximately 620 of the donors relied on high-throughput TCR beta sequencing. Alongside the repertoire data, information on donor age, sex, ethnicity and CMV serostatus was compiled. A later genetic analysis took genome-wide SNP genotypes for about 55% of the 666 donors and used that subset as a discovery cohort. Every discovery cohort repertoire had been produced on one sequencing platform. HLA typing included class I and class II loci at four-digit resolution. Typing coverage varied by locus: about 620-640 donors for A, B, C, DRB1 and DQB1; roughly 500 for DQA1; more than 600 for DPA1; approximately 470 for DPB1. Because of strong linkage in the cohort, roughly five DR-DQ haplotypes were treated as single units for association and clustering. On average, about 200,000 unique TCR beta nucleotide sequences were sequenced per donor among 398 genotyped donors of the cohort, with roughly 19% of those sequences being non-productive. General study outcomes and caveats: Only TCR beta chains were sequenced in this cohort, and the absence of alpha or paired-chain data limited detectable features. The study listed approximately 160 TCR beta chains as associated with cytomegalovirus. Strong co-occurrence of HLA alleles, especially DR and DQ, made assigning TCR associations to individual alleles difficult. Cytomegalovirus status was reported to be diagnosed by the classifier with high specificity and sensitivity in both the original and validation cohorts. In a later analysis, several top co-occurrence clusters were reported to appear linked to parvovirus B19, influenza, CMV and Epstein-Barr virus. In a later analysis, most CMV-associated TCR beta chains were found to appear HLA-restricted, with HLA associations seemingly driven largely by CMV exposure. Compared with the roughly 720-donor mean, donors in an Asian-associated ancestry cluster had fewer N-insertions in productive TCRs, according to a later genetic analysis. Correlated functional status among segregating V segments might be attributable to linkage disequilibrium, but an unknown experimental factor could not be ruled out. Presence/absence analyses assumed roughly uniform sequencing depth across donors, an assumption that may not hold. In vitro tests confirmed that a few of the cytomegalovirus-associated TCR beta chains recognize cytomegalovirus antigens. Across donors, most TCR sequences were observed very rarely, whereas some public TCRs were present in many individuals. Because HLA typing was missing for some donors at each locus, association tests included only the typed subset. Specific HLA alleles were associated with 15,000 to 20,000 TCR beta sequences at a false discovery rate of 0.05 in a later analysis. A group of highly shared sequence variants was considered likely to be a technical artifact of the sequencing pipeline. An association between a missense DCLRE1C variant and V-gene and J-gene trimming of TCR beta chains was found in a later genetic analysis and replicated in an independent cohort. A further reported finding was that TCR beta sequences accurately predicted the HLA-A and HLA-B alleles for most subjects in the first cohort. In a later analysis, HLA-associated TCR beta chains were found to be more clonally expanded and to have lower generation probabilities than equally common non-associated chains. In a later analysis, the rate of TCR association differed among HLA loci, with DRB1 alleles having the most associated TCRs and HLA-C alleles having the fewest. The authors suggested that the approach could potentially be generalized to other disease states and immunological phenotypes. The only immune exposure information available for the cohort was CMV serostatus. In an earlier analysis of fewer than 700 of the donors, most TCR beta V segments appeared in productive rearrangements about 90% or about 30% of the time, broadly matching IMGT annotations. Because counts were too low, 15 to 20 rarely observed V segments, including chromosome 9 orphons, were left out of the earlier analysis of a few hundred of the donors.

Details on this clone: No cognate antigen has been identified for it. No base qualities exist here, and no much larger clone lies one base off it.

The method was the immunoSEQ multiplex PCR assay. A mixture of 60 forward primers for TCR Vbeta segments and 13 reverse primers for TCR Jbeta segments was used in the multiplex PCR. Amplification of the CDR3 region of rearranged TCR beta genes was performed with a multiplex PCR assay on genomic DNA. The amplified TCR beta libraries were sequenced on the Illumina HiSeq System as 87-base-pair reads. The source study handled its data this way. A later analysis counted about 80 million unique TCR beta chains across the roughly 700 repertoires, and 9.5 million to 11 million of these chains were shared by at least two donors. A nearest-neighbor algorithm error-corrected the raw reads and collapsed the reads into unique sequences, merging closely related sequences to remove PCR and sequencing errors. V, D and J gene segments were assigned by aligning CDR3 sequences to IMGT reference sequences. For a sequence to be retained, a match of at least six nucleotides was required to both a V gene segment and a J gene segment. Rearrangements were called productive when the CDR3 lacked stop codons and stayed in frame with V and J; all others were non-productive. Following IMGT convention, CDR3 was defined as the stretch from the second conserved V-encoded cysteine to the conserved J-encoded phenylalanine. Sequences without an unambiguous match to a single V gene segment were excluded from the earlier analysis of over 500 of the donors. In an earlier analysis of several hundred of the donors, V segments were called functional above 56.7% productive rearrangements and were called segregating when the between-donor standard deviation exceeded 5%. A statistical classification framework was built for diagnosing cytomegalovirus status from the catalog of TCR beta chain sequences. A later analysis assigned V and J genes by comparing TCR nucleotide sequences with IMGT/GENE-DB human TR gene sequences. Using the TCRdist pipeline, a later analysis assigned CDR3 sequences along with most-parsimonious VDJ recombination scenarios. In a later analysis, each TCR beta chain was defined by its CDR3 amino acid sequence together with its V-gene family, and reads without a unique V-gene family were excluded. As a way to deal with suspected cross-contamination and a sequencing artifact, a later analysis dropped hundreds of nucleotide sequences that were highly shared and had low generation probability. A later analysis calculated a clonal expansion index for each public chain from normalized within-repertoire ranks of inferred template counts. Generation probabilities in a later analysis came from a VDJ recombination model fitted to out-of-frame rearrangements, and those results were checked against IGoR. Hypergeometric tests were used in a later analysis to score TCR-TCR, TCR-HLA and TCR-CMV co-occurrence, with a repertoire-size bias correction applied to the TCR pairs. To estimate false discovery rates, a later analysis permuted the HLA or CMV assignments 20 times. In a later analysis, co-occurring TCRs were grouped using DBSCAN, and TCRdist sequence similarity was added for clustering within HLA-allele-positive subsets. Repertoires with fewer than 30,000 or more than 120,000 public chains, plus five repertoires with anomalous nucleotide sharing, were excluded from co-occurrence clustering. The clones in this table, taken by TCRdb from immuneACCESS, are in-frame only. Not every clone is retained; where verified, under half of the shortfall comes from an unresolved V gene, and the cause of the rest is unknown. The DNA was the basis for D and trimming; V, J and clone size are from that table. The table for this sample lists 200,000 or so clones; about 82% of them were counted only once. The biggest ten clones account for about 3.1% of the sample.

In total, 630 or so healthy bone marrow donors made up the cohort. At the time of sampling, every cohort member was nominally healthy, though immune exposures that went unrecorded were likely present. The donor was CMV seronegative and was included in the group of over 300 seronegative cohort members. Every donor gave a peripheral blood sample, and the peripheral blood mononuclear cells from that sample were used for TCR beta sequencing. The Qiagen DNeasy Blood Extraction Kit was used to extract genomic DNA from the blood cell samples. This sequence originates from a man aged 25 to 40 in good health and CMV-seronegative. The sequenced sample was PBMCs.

CDR3 loop: CASSDTGQGITNYGYTF. The nucleotide sequence reads as follows: TGTGCCAGCAGTGATACAGGTCAAGGAATTACTAACTATGGCTACACCTTC. The chain was built from TRBV6-1 and TRBJ1-2, and the D gene may be TRBD1, 5 bases matching. At the junction V is shortened by 3 bases and J by 0 bases, with 17 bases in between. The germline V gene supplies CDR1 MNHNS and CDR2 SASEGT. From its cysteine to its phenylalanine, the CDR3 spans 17 amino acids. Here the CDR3 DNA is all that survives: 51 bases in frame from base 1.